This TCR beta chain was recovered during a study of shared clonotypes between healthy human individuals. Study-level findings and limits: What naive subsets generally showed was a larger estimated richness than memory subsets showed.

Terminally differentiated effector memory CD45RA+ cells were left out of the naive CD8 fraction, which was CD45RO-negative and positively selected for CCR7. About this clone: Its antigen is as yet unknown.

The repertoire was sequenced with immunoSEQ multiplex PCR; TCRdb's copy has only in-frame clones and lacks some. Of 550,000 to 600,000 clones listed, about 98% were seen once; the top ten hold 0.3%. The V and J ends lost 5 bases and 1 base respectively, with 19 bases between them. CDR1 is SGHAT and CDR2 is FQNNGV in the germline V gene. CDR3 length: 17 residues. V and J are TRBV11-2 and TRBJ2-3, with D perhaps TRBD2 (5 bases). The specimen was naive CD8+ T cells sorted from blood. This TCR was recovered from a man aged 25 to 40 in good health. The CDR3 is CASSTRGTKLGTDTQYF. Here the CDR3 DNA reads TGTGCCAGCAGCACTAGAGGTACTAAGTTGGGCACAGATACGCAGTATTTT.